This is a list of T cell receptor beta chains from one sample in a study of technical replicates of blood from a few donors. Data came from immunoSEQ multiplex PCR; TCRdb stores just in-frame clones and leaves some out. This table has 75,000 to 95,000 clones, less than 96% appearing once. The sample comprised T cells isolated from PBMCs. The receptors here all came from a human donor in good health. The CDR3 runs from the conserved cysteine through the conserved F or W. D genes are given only for firm matches. Rows give clone size only sometimes, using once, few, many, or a class for an expanded clone.

clone size: .; J gene: TRBJ2-1; V gene: TRBV5-8; CDR3 length: 15; D gene: TRBD2; CDR3 DNA: TGTGCCAGCAGTTCCGGGACTAGCGGGGATAATGAGCAGTTCTTC; CDR3 protein: CASSSGTSGDNEQFF
clone size: once; J gene: TRBJ2-3; V gene: TRBV9; CDR3 length: 15; D gene: TRBD2; CDR3 DNA: TGTGCCAGCACGTGGAGGGAGGGCCAGACAGATACGCAGTATTTT; CDR3 protein: CASTWREGQTDTQYF
clone size: .; J gene: TRBJ1-2; V gene: TRBV19; CDR3 length: 13; D gene: .; CDR3 DNA: TGTGCCAGTAGTATCTGGCGGCGGAGGGGCTACACCTTC; CDR3 protein: CASSIWRRRGYTF
clone size: .; J gene: TRBJ2-1; V gene: TRBV11-3; CDR3 length: 14; D gene: .; CDR3 DNA: TGTGCCAGCAGCTTAGGGCTAGCCGATGGTGAGCAGTTCTTC; CDR3 protein: CASSLGLADGEQFF
clone size: .; J gene: TRBJ2-7; V gene: TRBV5-5; CDR3 length: 13; D gene: .; CDR3 DNA: TGTGCCAGCAGCTTGCCGGAGGGATACGAGCAGTACTTC; CDR3 protein: CASSLPEGYEQYF
clone size: .; J gene: TRBJ2-3; V gene: TRBV9; CDR3 length: 16; D gene: TRBD2; CDR3 DNA: TGTGCCAGCAGCAACCTGGGACTAGCGGGGACAGATACGCAGTATTTT; CDR3 protein: CASSNLGLAGTDTQYF
clone size: .; J gene: TRBJ1-1; V gene: TRBV25-1; CDR3 length: 13; D gene: .; CDR3 DNA: TGTGCCAGCACCCCAGGCCAAGGCACTGAAGCTTTCTTT; CDR3 protein: CASTPGQGTEAFF
clone size: .; J gene: TRBJ2-1; V gene: TRBV19; CDR3 length: 13; D gene: .; CDR3 DNA: TGTGCCAGTAGTACGGGTAGTTACAATGAGCAGTTCTTC; CDR3 protein: CASSTGSYNEQFF
clone size: .; J gene: TRBJ2-7; V gene: TRBV19; CDR3 length: 12; D gene: .; CDR3 DNA: TGTGCCACACTAGACGGGGATTACGAGCAGTACTTC; CDR3 protein: CATLDGDYEQYF
clone size: .; J gene: TRBJ2-4; V gene: TRBV30; CDR3 length: 15; D gene: .; CDR3 DNA: TGTGCCTGGAGTGTGGGGGGAAAAGCCAAAAACATTCAGTACTTC; CDR3 protein: CAWSVGGKAKNIQYF
clone size: .; J gene: TRBJ2-7; V gene: TRBV19; CDR3 length: 13; D gene: .; CDR3 DNA: TGTGCCACGGGTGCCGGGGGCTCCTACGAGCAGTACTTC; CDR3 protein: CATGAGGSYEQYF
clone size: .; J gene: TRBJ2-1; V gene: TRBV7-6; CDR3 length: 17; D gene: TRBD1; CDR3 DNA: TGTGCCAGCAGCTTAGATGGACAGGGGAAGGGCTACAATGAGCAGTTCTTC; CDR3 protein: CASSLDGQGKGYNEQFF
clone size: .; J gene: TRBJ2-1; V gene: TRBV19; CDR3 length: 14; D gene: TRBD2; CDR3 DNA: TGTGCCAGGTTAGCGGGGAGCTCCTACAATGAGCAGTTCTTC; CDR3 protein: CARLAGSSYNEQFF
clone size: .; J gene: TRBJ1-1; V gene: TRBV7-9; CDR3 length: 14; D gene: .; CDR3 DNA: TGTGCCAGCAGCTTAAGTCAGGGTTGGATTGAAGCTTTCTTT; CDR3 protein: CASSLSQGWIEAFF
clone size: .; J gene: TRBJ2-5; V gene: TRBV10-3; CDR3 length: 14; D gene: TRBD2; CDR3 DNA: TGTGCCATCAGTGAGTCAGCGGGAGACGAGACCCAGTACTTC; CDR3 protein: CAISESAGDETQYF
clone size: .; J gene: TRBJ2-2; V gene: TRBV28; CDR3 length: 15; D gene: .; CDR3 DNA: TGTGCCAGCAGTTTAAGCGGAGACAACACCGGGGAGCTGTTTTTT; CDR3 protein: CASSLSGDNTGELFF
clone size: .; J gene: TRBJ2-7; V gene: TRBV10-3; CDR3 length: 13; D gene: .; CDR3 DNA: TGTGCCACCGCGGACAGTCGAAACTACGAGCAGTACTTC; CDR3 protein: CATADSRNYEQYF
clone size: .; J gene: TRBJ2-7; V gene: TRBV6-1; CDR3 length: 13; D gene: TRBD2; CDR3 DNA: TGTGCCAGCAGTGCCCGGGAGGCCTACGAGCAGTACTTC; CDR3 protein: CASSAREAYEQYF
clone size: .; J gene: TRBJ1-2; V gene: TRBV11-2; CDR3 length: 14; D gene: .; CDR3 DNA: TGTGCCAGCAGCTTAGTAAACGGAGACTATGGCTACACCTTC; CDR3 protein: CASSLVNGDYGYTF
clone size: .; J gene: TRBJ2-2; V gene: TRBV7-3; CDR3 length: 14; D gene: .; CDR3 DNA: TGTGCCAGCAGCTTAACCCAACATGCCGGGGAGCTGTTTTTT; CDR3 protein: CASSLTQHAGELFF
clone size: .; J gene: TRBJ2-7; V gene: TRBV5-6; CDR3 length: 15; D gene: TRBD2; CDR3 DNA: TGTGCCAGCAGCTTGTTAACTAGCGGTTCCTACGAGCAGTACTTC; CDR3 protein: CASSLLTSGSYEQYF
clone size: .; J gene: TRBJ2-5; V gene: TRBV7-8; CDR3 length: 15; D gene: .; CDR3 DNA: TGTGCCAGCAGCTTAGTAGGACAGCTTGGGGAGACCCAGTACTTC; CDR3 protein: CASSLVGQLGETQYF
clone size: .; J gene: TRBJ2-1; V gene: TRBV4-3; CDR3 length: 15; D gene: TRBD2; CDR3 DNA: TGCGCCAGCAGCCAAAGCGGGAGGGGCCACAATGAGCAGTTCTTC; CDR3 protein: CASSQSGRGHNEQFF
clone size: .; J gene: TRBJ1-3; V gene: TRBV11-2; CDR3 length: 15; D gene: TRBD1; CDR3 DNA: TGTGCCAGCAGCAGCCACAGGGGCGCCGGAAACACCATATATTTT; CDR3 protein: CASSSHRGAGNTIYF
clone size: .; J gene: TRBJ2-7; V gene: TRBV7-8; CDR3 length: 17; D gene: .; CDR3 DNA: TGTGCCAGCAGCTTAATTATCGAGTCCCGTTCATCCTACGAGCAGTACTTC; CDR3 protein: CASSLIIESRSSYEQYF
clone size: .; J gene: TRBJ2-2; V gene: TRBV18; CDR3 length: 16; D gene: .; CDR3 DNA: TGTGCCAGCGCACATCCTGGGGGGATGAACACCGGGGAGCTGTTTTTT; CDR3 protein: CASAHPGGMNTGELFF
clone size: .; J gene: TRBJ2-3; V gene: TRBV5-6; CDR3 length: 16; D gene: TRBD1; CDR3 DNA: TGTGCCAGCAGCGGGGCCGGGACAGGGGTCAGAGATACGCAGTATTTT; CDR3 protein: CASSGAGTGVRDTQYF
clone size: .; J gene: TRBJ2-5; V gene: TRBV4-3; CDR3 length: 15; D gene: TRBD2; CDR3 DNA: TGCGCCAGCAGCCAAGGGGGACTAGCGGAAGAGACCCAGTACTTC; CDR3 protein: CASSQGGLAEETQYF
clone size: .; J gene: TRBJ2-5; V gene: TRBV11-3; CDR3 length: 15; D gene: TRBD2; CDR3 DNA: TGTGCCAGCAGCTTACTAAGCGGGAGGGGAGAGACCCAGTACTTC; CDR3 protein: CASSLLSGRGETQYF
clone size: .; J gene: TRBJ2-1; V gene: TRBV6-1; CDR3 length: 16; D gene: TRBD2; CDR3 DNA: TGTGCCAGCAGTGAAGATCCCCTAGCGGGCTACAATGAGCAGTTCTTC; CDR3 protein: CASSEDPLAGYNEQFF
clone size: .; J gene: TRBJ1-2; V gene: TRBV7-8; CDR3 length: 19; D gene: .; CDR3 DNA: TGTGCCAGCAGCTTAGACCCTCGCAGGGAGGGGGATTCTAACTATGGCTACACCTTC; CDR3 protein: CASSLDPRREGDSNYGYTF
clone size: .; J gene: TRBJ2-3; V gene: TRBV28; CDR3 length: 15; D gene: .; CDR3 DNA: TGTGCCAGCAGTCCCCCTGGGGGCCGAGGAGATACGCAGTATTTT; CDR3 protein: CASSPPGGRGDTQYF
clone size: .; J gene: TRBJ2-2; V gene: TRBV28; CDR3 length: 17; D gene: .; CDR3 DNA: TGTGCCAGCAGTGGCCAGGGGATCTCTAGGAACACCGGGGAGCTGTTTTTT; CDR3 protein: CASSGQGISRNTGELFF
clone size: .; J gene: TRBJ2-2; V gene: TRBV6-5; CDR3 length: 14; D gene: TRBD2; CDR3 DNA: TGTGCCACCTTAGCGGGAGAGGACACCGGGGAGCTGTTTTTT; CDR3 protein: CATLAGEDTGELFF
clone size: .; J gene: TRBJ2-1; V gene: TRBV11-3; CDR3 length: 17; D gene: TRBD2; CDR3 DNA: TGTGCCAGCAGCTCCTGGACTAGCGGGAGTATCTACAATGAGCAGTTCTTC; CDR3 protein: CASSSWTSGSIYNEQFF
clone size: .; J gene: TRBJ1-1; V gene: TRBV9; CDR3 length: 13; D gene: .; CDR3 DNA: TGTGCCAGCAGCTCACTTCAAATTAACGAAGCTTTCTTT; CDR3 protein: CASSSLQINEAFF
clone size: .; J gene: TRBJ2-3; V gene: TRBV6-1; CDR3 length: 17; D gene: TRBD2; CDR3 DNA: TGTGCCAGCAGTGAAGTTTCTCTCGGACTAGGGACAGATACGCAGTATTTT; CDR3 protein: CASSEVSLGLGTDTQYF